Below, one T cell receptor beta chain is given with its context. The data derive from a study of blood T cell repertoires in COVID-19. Background on the study: The cDNA or gDNA used as material had been derived from T cells, B-cell-depleted T cells, or PBMCs.

Data came from immunoSEQ multiplex PCR; TCRdb stores just in-frame clones and leaves some out. The repertoire has 140,000 to 150,000 clones, around 85% of them found once; the top ten carry 8%. Trimming pared 7 bases from V and 3 bases from J, leaving 16 bases between. Germline V lookup: CDR1 SNHLY, CDR2 FYNNEI. CDR3 size: 15 residues. The sequence was obtained from a woman aged 55-70 years with COVID-19, enrolled during active disease. V gene TRBV2 combines with J gene TRBJ2-1, with a tentative D call TRBD2 (5 bases). The specimen sequenced was peripheral blood. In DNA form, the CDR3 reads TGTGCCAGCACCTCGAATGGAGACTACTACAATGAGCAGTTCTTC. Protein product: CASTSNGDYYNEQFF. The variable domain in full, completed from reference TRBV2 and TRBJ2-1, reads EPEVTQTPSHQVTQMGQEVILRCVPISNHLYFYWYRQILGQKVEFLVSFYNNEISEKSEIFDDQFSVERPDGSNFTLKIRSTKLEDSAMYFCASTSNGDYYNEQFFGPGTRLTVL.